This passage covers 26 T cell receptor beta chains from one sample sequenced in a study of T cell responses to AZD1222 COVID-19 vaccine. Produced via immunoSEQ multiplex PCR; TCRdb's table is partial and in-frame only. This repertoire shows about 120,000 clones, approximately 88% found once; its top ten account for under 2%. The specimen was peripheral blood, collected on day 0 of AZD1222 vaccination. These receptors were taken from an adult in good health.

The rearrangement joins TRBV2 to TRBJ1-2, with D perhaps matching TRBD1 (6 bases). The ends were cut back, 4 bases at V and 8 bases at J, with 17 bases in the middle. The CDR3 has 14 amino acids. From germline, CDR1 is SNHLY and CDR2 FYNNEI. CDR3 sequence reads: CASSGVSQGSGYTF. The CDR3 DNA follows: TGTGCCAGCAGTGGGGTGTCTCAGGGGAGCGGCTACACCTTC.

V and J are TRBV21-1 and TRBJ2-1; the listed D gene, TRBD2, was not tested against the DNA. TRBV21-1 is a known pseudogene. This CDR3 is 16 amino acids long. This CDR3 reads CASSKGSSAITNEQFF. In DNA form, the CDR3 reads TGTGCCAGCAGCAAAGGGAGCTCGGCCATCACCAATGAGCAGTTCTTC.

The CDR3 bases are TGTGCCAGCAGCGGCAGCTACGAGCAGTACTTC. Translation: CASSGSYEQYF. The chain employs TRBV5-4 and TRBJ2-7; the D is unclear. V dropped 4 bases and J dropped 3 bases, with 5 bases sitting between them. CDR3 size: 11 residues. Germline CDR1 reads SGHNT; CDR2 reads YYREEE (reference sequence).

The rearrangement uses TRBV2 and TRBJ1-1, with TRBD1 matching over 7 bases. There are 14 residues in the CDR3. Germline lookup yields CDR1 SNHLY and CDR2 FYNNEI. V was clipped by 7 bases and J by 0 bases; unmatched bases: 5. CDR3 loop: CASNLDRMNTEAFF. CDR3 sequence (DNA): TGTGCCAGCAATCTGGACAGGATGAACACTGAAGCTTTCTTT.

CDR3 region: CASSLVGGNTIYF. CDR3 coding DNA: TGTGCCAGCAGCTTAGTCGGTGGAAACACCATATATTTT. The V gene is TRBV7-2, the J gene TRBJ1-3, with D uncertain. V was clipped by 1 base and J by 3 bases, with 4 bases between them. The CDR3 sequence is 13 residues long. From germline, CDR1 is SGHTA and CDR2 FQGNSA.

The chain is built from TRBV20-1 and TRBJ1-2, with D unclear. The CDR3 contains 10 residues. Germline CDR1 DFQATT, CDR2 SNEGSKA (reference sequence). The V end lost 5 bases, the J end lost 3 bases, and 4 bases lay between the germline ends. The CDR3 is CSAGDYGYTF. The CDR3 coding sequence is TGCAGTGCTGGGGACTATGGCTACACCTTC.

V usage is TRBV19 and J usage is TRBJ2-1, with TRBD2 identical over 11 bases. Germline values: CDR1 LNHDA, CDR2 SQIVND (reference sequence). The CDR3 loop spans 13 amino acids. J gave up 4 bases and V 9 bases, and 2 bases lay outside the gene matches. The CDR3 region has the DNA TGTGCCAGCGGGACTAGCGGATACAATGAGCAGTTCTTC. This translates into CASGTSGYNEQFF. Using reference TRBV19 and TRBJ2-1 for the parts outside the CDR3, the full variable domain is DGGITQSPKYLFRKEGQNVTLSCEQNLNHDAMYWYRQDPGQGLRLIYYSQIVNDFQKGDIAEGYSVSREKKESFPLTVTSAQKNPTAFYLCASGTSGYNEQFFGPGTRLTVL.

This chain connects TRBV28 to TRBJ1-1; D gene ambiguous. This CDR3 is built from 13 residues. Germline-derived CDR1 and CDR2 are MDHEN and SYDVKM. The ends were cut back, 3 bases at V and 1 base at J, with 6 bases in the middle. The CDR3 sequence: CASSFWQNTEAFF. CDR3 bases: TGTGCCAGCAGTTTTTGGCAGAACACTGAAGCTTTCTTT.

In its sample, this clone was seen once. The chain is built from TRBV15 and TRBJ2-7; a possible D gene is TRBD1 (5 bases). The CDR3 runs 14 residues. Per the germline V gene, CDR1 is LNHNV and CDR2 is YYDKDF (reference sequence). The germline V and J ends were trimmed by 1 base and 5 bases, with 12 bases remaining between them. The CDR3 DNA is TGTGCCACCAGCAGAGGGGGCAGGAGCGACGAGCAGTACTTC. Amino acids: CATSRGGRSDEQYF.

The V and J genes are TRBV24-1 and TRBJ1-2, with 10 bases aligning to TRBD1. CDR1 is KGHDR and CDR2 is SFDVKD in the germline V gene. This CDR3 is built from 14 residues. Unmatched junction bases numbered 2, after V lost 6 bases and J lost 2 bases. CDR3 nucleotides: TGTGCCACCAGTCCGGGACAGGGGAACTATGGCTACACCTTC. Its translation is CATSPGQGNYGYTF.

This clone was seen just once. The chain couples TRBV19 to TRBJ1-5; tentatively, D is TRBD1 (6 bases). The CDR3 is 15 residues long. Trimming pared 2 bases from V and 5 bases from J, leaving 13 bases between. CDR1 is LNHDA and CDR2 is SQIVND in the germline V gene (reference sequence). The CDR3 DNA sequence: TGTGCCAGTAGTATAAAGGGGGGAGCTGATCAGCCCCAGCATTTT. Its protein is CASSIKGGADQPQHF.

The chain employs TRBV2 and TRBJ2-3, with 9 bases matching TRBD2. Germline V gene sequence: CDR1 SNHLY, CDR2 FYNNEI. CDR3 length equals 14 residues. V lost 4 bases to trimming and J lost 4 bases; unmatched junction nucleotides: 3. As DNA, the CDR3 is TGTGCCAGCAGTGCACTAGCGGGTCCAGATACGCAGTATTTT. Translating it yields CASSALAGPDTQYF.

V and J are TRBV19 and TRBJ1-4, with D possibly TRBD1 on 5 matching bases. Trimming cost V 4 bases and J 10 bases, with 7 bases left between them. Germline V CDR1 and CDR2: LNHDA, SQIVND (reference sequence). CDR3 length: 11 residues. The CDR3 DNA reads TGTGCCAGTAGTACTCAGGGAAAACTGTTTTTT. This encodes CASSTQGKLFF.

This chain joins TRBV30 and TRBJ1-5, with 7 positions matching TRBD1. The CDR3 has 13 residues. The J segment lost 6 bases and the V segment lost 3 bases, leaving 5 bases of the junction unmatched. Germline-derived CDR1 and CDR2 are GTSNPN and SVGIG (reference sequence). The chain's CDR3 is CAWSTGASQPQHF. The CDR3 DNA follows: TGTGCCTGGAGCACAGGGGCGAGTCAGCCCCAGCATTTT.

The rearrangement joins TRBV4-1 to TRBJ1-6; unclear D gene. The germline V and J ends were trimmed by 1 base and 1 base, with 5 bases remaining between them. The CDR3 is made up of 15 amino acids. Germline-derived CDR1 and CDR2 are MGHRA and YSYEKL. The CDR3 DNA reads TGCGCCAGCAGCCAAGGGGGATCCTATAATTCACCCCTCCACTTT. It specifies CASSQGGSYNSPLHF.

This chain connects TRBV12-3 or TRBV12-4 to TRBJ2-2; perhaps TRBD2 as D (5 bases). V lost 4 bases and J lost 6, with 6 bases in between. There are 12 residues in the CDR3. CDR3 bases: TGTGCCAGCAGTTGGCGGGCCGGGGAGCTGTTTTTT. Its translation is CASSWRAGELFF.

The chain is built from TRBV12-3 or TRBV12-4 and TRBJ1-1, with D perhaps matching TRBD1 (5 bases). This CDR3 spans 12 amino acids. Trimming pared 7 bases from V and 1 base from J, leaving 7 bases between. DNA for the CDR3: TGTGCCAGCAATGGGGGGAACACTGAAGCTTTCTTT. Amino acids: CASNGGNTEAFF.

This clone occurred once. This sequence joins TRBV11-3 and TRBJ2-7; a possible D gene is TRBD2 (5 bases). V lost 5 bases, J lost 6 bases, and 14 bases lay in between. Germline CDR1 SGHNT, CDR2 YENEEA. This CDR3 is 13 amino acids long. The CDR3 DNA sequence: TGTGCCAGCAGCATCCAGCCTCGGGGCGAGCAGTACTTC. Translated, it gives CASSIQPRGEQYF. Based on the CDR3 plus reference TRBV11-3 and TRBJ2-7, the full variable domain is EAGVVQSPRYKIIEKKQPVAFWCNPISGHNTLYWYLQNLGQGPELLIRYENEEAVDDSQLPKDRFSAERLKGVDSTLKIQPAELGDSAVYLCASSIQPRGEQYFGPGTRLTVT.

The CDR3 DNA reads as TGTGCCAGCAGCTCTCTGGGGACAGGGGGATATAGCAATCAGCCCCAGCATTTT. Translating it yields CASSSLGTGGYSNQPQHF. This chain links TRBV28 with TRBJ1-5; 11 nucleotides align to TRBD1. The CDR3 covers 18 residues. CDR1 is MDHEN and CDR2 is SYDVKM in the germline V gene. Unmatched junction bases numbered 10, after V lost 6 bases and J lost 0 bases.

The chain employs TRBV5-1 and TRBJ1-2; 8 nucleotides match TRBD1. V trimming: 1 base; J trimming: 5 bases; junction bases outside the gene matches: 7. The CDR3 sequence is 15 residues long. Germline CDR1 and CDR2: SGHRS and YFSETQ. The CDR3: CASSLSGTGDYGYTF. The CDR3 DNA is TGCGCCAGCAGCTTGTCGGGGACAGGTGATTATGGCTACACCTTC.

This chain links TRBV6-2 or TRBV6-3 with TRBJ2-7, with D possibly TRBD1 on 5 matching bases. The germline V gene encodes CDR1 MNHEY and CDR2 SVGEGT. The CDR3 spans 12 residues. Trimming removed 6 bases from V and 4 bases from J, with 10 bases in between. The CDR3 sequence: CASSPHRYEQYF. In DNA form, the CDR3 reads TGTGCCAGCAGCCCCCACAGGTACGAGCAGTACTTC.

The chain is built from TRBV11-2 and TRBJ2-2; TRBD2 aligns across 7 bases. V was clipped by 5 bases and J by 3 bases; unmatched bases: 9. Germline CDR1 and CDR2: SGHAT and FQNNGV. The CDR3 is 16 residues long. CDR3 in amino acids: CASSLWTRADTGELFF. The CDR3 DNA reads as TGTGCCAGCAGCCTTTGGACTAGAGCAGACACCGGGGAGCTGTTTTTT. Variable domain in full (rest from reference TRBV11-2 and TRBJ2-2): EAGVAQSPRYKIIEKRQSVAFWCNPISGHATLYWYQQILGQGPKLLIQFQNNGVVDDSQLPKDRFSAERLKGVDSTLKIQPAKLEDSAVYLCASSLWTRADTGELFFGEGSRLTVL.

In its sample, this clone was seen once. The J gene is TRBJ2-3, the V gene TRBV18; no clear D. The V gene's germline CDR1 is KGHSH and CDR2 LQKENI. V gave up 5 bases and J gave up 0 bases, with 12 bases separating them. CDR3 length equals 15 residues. CDR3 sequence reads: CASSYRITSTDTQYF. DNA of the CDR3: TGTGCCAGCTCATACAGAATTACCAGCACAGATACGCAGTATTTT.

V usage is TRBV5-1 and J usage is TRBJ1-1; 7 bases agree with TRBD1. Germline values: CDR1 SGHRS, CDR2 YFSETQ. J gave up 1 base and V 3 bases, and 9 bases lay outside the gene matches. This CDR3 region has 16 residues. The CDR3 region has the DNA TGCGCCAGCAGCTCGAAATTGGACAGGAGGAACACTGAAGCTTTCTTT. It codes for CASSSKLDRRNTEAFF.

The rearrangement links TRBV7-9 to TRBJ1-1; D is ambiguous. The CDR3 has 11 residues. The germline V gene encodes CDR1 SEHNR and CDR2 FQNEAQ (reference sequence). V dropped 2 bases and J dropped 7 bases, with 5 bases sitting between them. CDR3 bases: TGTGCCAGCAGCTTACTAATTGAAGCTTTCTTT. It is translated as CASSLLIEAFF.

This rearrangement joins TRBV4-1 to TRBJ2-7, with D possibly matching TRBD1 (5 bases). Trimming left V 0 bases short and J 5 bases short, with 17 bases between. The CDR3 spans 16 residues. Germline CDR1 reads MGHRA; CDR2 reads YSYEKL. The CDR3 here is CASSQDLEGAPNEQYF. The CDR3, as DNA: TGCGCCAGCAGCCAAGATCTTGAAGGGGCTCCCAACGAGCAGTACTTC.